This T cell receptor (beta chain) originates from a study of spatial heterogeneity in lung cancer. V was pared by 2 bases and J by 1 base, with 6 bases of the junction left unmatched. From germline, CDR1 is SQVTM and CDR2 ANQGSEA. The CDR3 spans 15 residues. TCRdb independently ran MiXCR on the 5' RACE reads; one entry per CDR3 protein. The data hold fewer than 55,000 distinct CDR3 sequences, with roughly 7.4% observed a single time. This clonotype was detected many times. Time point described: blood at routine non-recurrence follow-up after resection. Sequencing of whole RNA from tumor, nontumor lung or frozen PBMC involved no sorting.

This TCR was recovered from a female donor with early-stage non-small cell lung cancer. The rearrangement uses TRBV29-1 and TRBJ2-5; the match to TRBD2 covers 8 bases. The sample was PBMCs, taken at follow-up. CDR3 DNA: TGCAGCGTTGAATGGGGGCGGGGGGCCCAAGAGACCCAGTACTTC. It specifies CSVEWGRGAQETQYF.